The rows below give T cell receptor beta chains drawn from one sample of a study of blood T cell repertoires in COVID-19. Using immunoSEQ multiplex PCR, the repertoire was profiled, and TCRdb retains in-frame clones only, with some absent. The sample records approximately 130,000 clones, just under 90% being singletons. Sample: peripheral blood. Receptor source: a woman between 45 and 65 years old with acute or convalescent COVID-19. The CDR3 runs from the conserved cysteine through the conserved F or W. The order of the fields is J gene, V gene, clone size, CDR3 length, D gene, CDR3 DNA, CDR3 protein. A D gene is named only where the DNA matches it firmly. Clone size, where shown, is once, few, many, or a class for clones that have expanded.

j_gene: TRBJ2-7; v_gene: TRBV3-1/TRBV3-2; abundance: NA; len: 14; d_gene: NA; CDR3nt: TGTGCCAGCAGCGTACGGAGTTCTCGGGGCGAGCAGTACTTC; CDR3aa: CASSVRSSRGEQYF
j_gene: TRBJ1-5; v_gene: TRBV29-1; abundance: NA; len: 14; d_gene: TRBD1; CDR3nt: TGCAGCGTTGCGGGGACAGAAGAGCATCAGCCCCAGCATTTT; CDR3aa: CSVAGTEEHQPQHF
j_gene: TRBJ2-1; v_gene: TRBV5-1; abundance: NA; len: 15; d_gene: TRBD2; CDR3nt: TGCGCCAGCAGCGGGGCTAGCGGGGGCTACAATGAGCAGTTCTTC; CDR3aa: CASSGASGGYNEQFF
j_gene: TRBJ2-7; v_gene: TRBV4-3; abundance: NA; len: 16; d_gene: TRBD1; CDR3nt: TGCGCCAGCAGCTTATACTCCGGGACAGGTTACTACGAGCAGTACTTC; CDR3aa: CASSLYSGTGYYEQYF
j_gene: TRBJ2-1; v_gene: TRBV5-1; abundance: once; len: 16; d_gene: TRBD2; CDR3nt: TGCGCCAGCAGCCCAGGACTAGCGGATCCCTACAATGAGCAGTTCTTC; CDR3aa: CASSPGLADPYNEQFF
j_gene: TRBJ2-3; v_gene: TRBV11-2; abundance: NA; len: 14; d_gene: NA; CDR3nt: TGTGCCAGCAGCCGAAACCCTGCCCGGGATACGCAGTATTTT; CDR3aa: CASSRNPARDTQYF
j_gene: TRBJ1-5; v_gene: TRBV6-4; abundance: NA; len: 13; d_gene: NA; CDR3nt: TGTGCCAGCAGTCCAGCGACGGATCAGCCCCAGCATTTT; CDR3aa: CASSPATDQPQHF
j_gene: TRBJ2-5; v_gene: TRBV19; abundance: NA; len: 14; d_gene: NA; CDR3nt: TGTGCCAGTAGTATTGACGCAGGGCGGGAGACCCAGTACTTC; CDR3aa: CASSIDAGRETQYF
j_gene: TRBJ1-5; v_gene: TRBV27; abundance: once; len: 15; d_gene: TRBD1; CDR3nt: TGTGCCAGCAGAGGAACGGACAGGGACAATCAGCCCCAGCATTTT; CDR3aa: CASRGTDRDNQPQHF
j_gene: TRBJ1-5; v_gene: TRBV28; abundance: NA; len: 15; d_gene: TRBD1; CDR3nt: TGTGCCAGCACCCGTCGACAGGGCCAGCGGCAGCCCCAGCATTTT; CDR3aa: CASTRRQGQRQPQHF
j_gene: TRBJ2-3; v_gene: TRBV7-8; abundance: NA; len: 16; d_gene: NA; CDR3nt: TGTGCCAGCAGGCCTGACAGGCTAATACCCCGGGATACGCAGTATTTT; CDR3aa: CASRPDRLIPRDTQYF
j_gene: TRBJ2-3; v_gene: TRBV15; abundance: NA; len: 16; d_gene: TRBD2; CDR3nt: TGTGCCACCAGCAGAGATCAGGCTAGCGGGGCAGATACGCAGTATTTT; CDR3aa: CATSRDQASGADTQYF
j_gene: TRBJ2-2; v_gene: TRBV7-2; abundance: NA; len: 15; d_gene: TRBD1; CDR3nt: TGTGCCAGCAGCCGCCAGGACAGGGAGTCCGGGGAGCTGTTTTTT; CDR3aa: CASSRQDRESGELFF
j_gene: TRBJ1-2; v_gene: TRBV2; abundance: NA; len: 14; d_gene: NA; CDR3nt: TGTGCCACCGAGGGGGGGTCCGGCAACTATGGCTACACCTTC; CDR3aa: CATEGGSGNYGYTF